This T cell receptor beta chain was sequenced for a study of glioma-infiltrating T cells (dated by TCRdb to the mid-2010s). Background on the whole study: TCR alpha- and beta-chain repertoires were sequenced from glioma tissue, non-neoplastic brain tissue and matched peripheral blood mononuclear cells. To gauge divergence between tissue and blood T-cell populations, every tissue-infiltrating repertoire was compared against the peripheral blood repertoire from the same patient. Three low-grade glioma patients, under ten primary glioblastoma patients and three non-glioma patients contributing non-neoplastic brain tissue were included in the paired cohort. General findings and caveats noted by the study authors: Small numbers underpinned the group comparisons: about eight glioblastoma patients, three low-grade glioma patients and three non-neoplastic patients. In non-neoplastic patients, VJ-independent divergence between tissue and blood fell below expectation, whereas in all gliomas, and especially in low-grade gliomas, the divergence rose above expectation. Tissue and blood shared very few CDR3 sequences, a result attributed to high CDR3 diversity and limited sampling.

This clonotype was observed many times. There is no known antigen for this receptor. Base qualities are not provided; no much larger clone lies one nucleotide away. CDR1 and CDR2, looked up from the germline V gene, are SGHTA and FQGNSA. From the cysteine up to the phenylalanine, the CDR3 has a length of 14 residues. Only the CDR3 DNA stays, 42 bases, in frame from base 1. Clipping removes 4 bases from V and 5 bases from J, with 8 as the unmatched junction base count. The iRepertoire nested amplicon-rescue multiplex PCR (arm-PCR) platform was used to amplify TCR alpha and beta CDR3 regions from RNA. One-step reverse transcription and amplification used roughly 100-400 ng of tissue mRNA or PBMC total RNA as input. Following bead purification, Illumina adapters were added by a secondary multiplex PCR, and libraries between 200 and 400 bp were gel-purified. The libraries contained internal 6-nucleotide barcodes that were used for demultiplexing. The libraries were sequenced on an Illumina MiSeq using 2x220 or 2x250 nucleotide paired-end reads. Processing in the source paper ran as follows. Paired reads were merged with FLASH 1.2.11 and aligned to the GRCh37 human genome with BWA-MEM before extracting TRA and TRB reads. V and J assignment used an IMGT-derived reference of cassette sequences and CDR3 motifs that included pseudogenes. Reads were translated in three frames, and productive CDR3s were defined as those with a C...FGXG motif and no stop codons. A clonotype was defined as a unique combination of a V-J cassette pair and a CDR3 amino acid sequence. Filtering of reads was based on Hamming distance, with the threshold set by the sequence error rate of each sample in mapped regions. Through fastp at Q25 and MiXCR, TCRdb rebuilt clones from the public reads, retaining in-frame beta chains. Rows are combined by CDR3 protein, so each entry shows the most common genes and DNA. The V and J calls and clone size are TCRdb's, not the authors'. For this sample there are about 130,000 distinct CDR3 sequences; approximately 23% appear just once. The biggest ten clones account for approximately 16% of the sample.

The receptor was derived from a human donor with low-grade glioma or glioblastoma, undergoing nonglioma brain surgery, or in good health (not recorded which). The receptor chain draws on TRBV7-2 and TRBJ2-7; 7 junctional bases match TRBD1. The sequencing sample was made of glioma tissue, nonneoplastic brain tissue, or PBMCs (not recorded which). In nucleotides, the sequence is TGTGCCAGCAGCTCTCGACAGGGTTCCAACGAGCAGTACTTC. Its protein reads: CASSSRQGSNEQYF.